Listed here are 2 T cell receptor beta chains from one sample, sequenced in a study of CD8 T cells in ankylosing spondylitis. Each CDR3 protein gets one entry after TCRdb re-called the 5' RACE reads with MiXCR. This sample has 350,000 or so distinct CDR3 sequences; approximately 14% occur once, and the top ten carry approximately 0.99%. Sequencing used blood, either unsorted or a sorted T cell fraction (not recorded which). The receptors come from a male donor with ankylosing spondylitis or in good health (not recorded which).

This clonotype occurred many times. The V call is TRBV5-1, the J call TRBJ1-2, with 8 bases fitting TRBD1. V was clipped by 1 base and J by 2 bases; unmatched bases: 1. Germline V gene sequence: CDR1 SGHRS, CDR2 YFSETQ. The CDR3 runs to 14 residues. CDR3 region: CASSLRQGNYGYTF. As DNA, the CDR3 is TGCGCCAGCAGCTTGCGACAGGGGAACTATGGCTACACCTTC.

The chain uses TRBV20-1 and TRBJ1-1; weak D call: TRBD1 (6 bases). Germline CDR1 reads DFQATT; CDR2 reads SNEGSKA (reference sequence). The CDR3 runs 14 residues. V lost 5 bases, J lost 3 bases, and 16 bases lay in between. CDR3 in DNA: TGCAGTGCTGGCCTTGGACAGAGGGACACTGAAGCTTTCTTT. This codes for CSAGLGQRDTEAFF.